This is a list of T cell receptor beta chains from one sample in a study of shared clonotypes between healthy human individuals. Generated by immunoSEQ multiplex PCR, the TCRdb table keeps only in-frame clones and is missing some. This table holds around 600,000 clones, about 97% found once. Sequencing input: naive CD4+ T cells sorted from blood. These receptor sequences come from a woman aged 25 to 39 in good health. CDR3s include the opening cysteine and the closing phenylalanine or tryptophan. The D gene is left open where the match is weak. Size is stated for part of the rows, as once, few or many counts, or as a class when the clone is expanded.

d_call	v_call	cdr3_length	clone_size	j_call	cdr3_aa	cdr3_nt
TRBD2	TRBV6-5	15	-	TRBJ2-1	CASSYTSGGNNEQFF	TGTGCCAGCAGTTACACTAGCGGGGGGAACAATGAGCAGTTCTTC
-	TRBV5-1	14	-	TRBJ2-1	CASSRTSSYNEQFF	TGCGCCAGCAGCCGGACAAGCTCCTACAATGAGCAGTTCTTC
-	TRBV11-2	14	-	TRBJ2-4	CASSLASNKNIQYF	TGTGCCAGCAGCTTAGCCTCGAACAAAAACATTCAGTACTTC
-	TRBV2	17	-	TRBJ1-5	CASSETWAYQGNQPQHF	TGTGCCAGCAGTGAAACTTGGGCCTATCAGGGCAATCAGCCCCAGCATTTT
-	TRBV6-5	13	-	TRBJ2-7	CASSYAGSYEQYF	TGTGCCAGCAGTTACGCAGGTTCCTACGAGCAGTACTTC
TRBD1	TRBV5-4	13	-	TRBJ2-5	CASSVGQEPPEYF	TGTGCCAGCAGCGTCGGACAGGAGCCTCCGGAGTACTTC
-	TRBV10-1	15	-	TRBJ1-5	CASSEPGQLNQPQHF	TGCGCCAGCAGTGAGCCGGGACAACTCAATCAGCCCCAGCATTTT
-	TRBV6-1	15	-	TRBJ1-5	CASSEGGQPNQPQHF	TGTGCCAGCAGTGAAGGCGGGCAACCAAATCAGCCCCAGCATTTT
-	TRBV5-1	14	-	TRBJ2-7	CASSLGREDGEQYF	TGCGCCAGCAGCTTGGGCAGGGAGGACGGCGAGCAGTACTTC
-	TRBV25-1	15	once	TRBJ2-5	CASSDTPQGLETQYF	TGTGCCAGCAGTGATACCCCCCAGGGTTTAGAGACCCAGTACTTC
TRBD2	TRBV9	17	-	TRBJ2-5	CASSPGPTSGSRETQYF	TGTGCCAGCAGTCCCGGACCCACTAGCGGGTCGAGAGAGACCCAGTACTTC
TRBD1	TRBV19	16	once	TRBJ1-4	CASSRSQGARREKLFF	TGTGCCAGTAGCCGATCACAGGGGGCGCGGAGGGAAAAACTGTTTTTT
-	TRBV7-9	16	-	TRBJ2-5	CASSPRPAGIQETQYF	TGTGCCAGCAGCCCACGACCAGCCGGGATCCAAGAGACCCAGTACTTC
-	TRBV19	13	-	TRBJ1-1	CASKVVEDHKAFF	TGTGCCAGTAAAGTGGTCGAGGATCACAAAGCTTTCTTT
-	TRBV7-3	15	-	TRBJ2-3	CASSVMGYSTDTQYF	TGTGCCAGCAGCGTGATGGGGTATAGCACAGATACGCAGTATTTT
TRBD2	TRBV10-3	17	-	TRBJ2-1	CAISESETSGRVHEQFF	TGTGCCATCAGTGAGTCTGAAACTAGCGGGAGGGTTCATGAGCAGTTCTTC
TRBD2	TRBV18	18	-	TRBJ2-2	CASSPPEIGGRLTGELFF	TGTGCCAGCTCACCACCCGAAATCGGCGGGAGGCTCACCGGGGAGCTGTTTTTT
-	TRBV7-9	16	once	TRBJ2-7	CASSLFVSTDSYEQYF	TGTGCCAGCAGCTTATTCGTCAGCACCGATTCCTACGAGCAGTACTTC
-	TRBV10-3	16	-	TRBJ2-2	CAISGQGRPSPGELFF	TGTGCCATCAGTGGCCAGGGCAGGCCCTCCCCGGGGGAGCTGTTTTTT
TRBD2	TRBV29-1	15	-	TRBJ2-3	CSVRTSGRAGDTQYF	TGCAGCGTTAGGACTAGCGGGAGGGCCGGAGATACGCAGTATTTT
TRBD2	TRBV6-1	14	-	TRBJ2-4	CASSEGGGPNIQYF	TGTGCCAGCAGTGAAGGCGGGGGTCCAAACATTCAGTACTTC
TRBD1	TRBV5-1	16	-	TRBJ2-6	CASSLVGGPGANVLTF	TGCGCCAGCAGCTTGGTAGGGGGCCCTGGGGCCAACGTCCTGACTTTC
TRBD1	TRBV6-5	15	-	TRBJ2-2	CASSTGQGVAGELFF	TGTGCCAGCAGTACGGGACAGGGTGTGGCCGGGGAGCTGTTTTTT
-	TRBV30	14	-	TRBJ1-2	CAWSVLPRRSGYTF	TGTGCCTGGAGTGTACTGCCCCGCCGATCGGGCTACACCTTC
TRBD1	TRBV28	16	few	TRBJ2-7	CASSLNSWTGGYEQYF	TGTGCCAGCAGTTTAAACAGTTGGACAGGGGGCTACGAGCAGTACTTC
TRBD1	TRBV19	17	-	TRBJ1-5	CASSLGQGSGVNQPQHF	TGTGCCAGTAGTTTGGGACAGGGTTCTGGTGTCAATCAGCCCCAGCATTTT